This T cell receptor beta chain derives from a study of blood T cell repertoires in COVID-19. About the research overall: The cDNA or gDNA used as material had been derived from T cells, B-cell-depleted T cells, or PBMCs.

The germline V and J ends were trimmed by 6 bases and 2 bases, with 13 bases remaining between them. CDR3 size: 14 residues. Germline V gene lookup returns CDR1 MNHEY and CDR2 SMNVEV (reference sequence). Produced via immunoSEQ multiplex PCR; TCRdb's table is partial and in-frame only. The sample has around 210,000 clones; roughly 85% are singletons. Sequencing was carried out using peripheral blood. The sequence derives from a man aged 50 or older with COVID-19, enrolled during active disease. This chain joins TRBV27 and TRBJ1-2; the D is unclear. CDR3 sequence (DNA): TGTGCCAGCAGACTACTCGGAAACAACTATGGCTACACCTTC. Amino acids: CASRLLGNNYGYTF.